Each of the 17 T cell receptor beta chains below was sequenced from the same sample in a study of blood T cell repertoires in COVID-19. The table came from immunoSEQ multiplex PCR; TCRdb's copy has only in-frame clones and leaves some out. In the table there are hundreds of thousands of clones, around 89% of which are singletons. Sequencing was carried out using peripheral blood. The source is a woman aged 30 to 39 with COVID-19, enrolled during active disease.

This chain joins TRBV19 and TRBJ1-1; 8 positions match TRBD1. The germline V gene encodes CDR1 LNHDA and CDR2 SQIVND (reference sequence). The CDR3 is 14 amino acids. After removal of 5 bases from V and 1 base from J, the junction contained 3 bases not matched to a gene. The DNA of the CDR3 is TGTGCCAGTAGTCTAGGACAGGGGAACACTGAAGCTTTCTTT. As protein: CASSLGQGNTEAFF.

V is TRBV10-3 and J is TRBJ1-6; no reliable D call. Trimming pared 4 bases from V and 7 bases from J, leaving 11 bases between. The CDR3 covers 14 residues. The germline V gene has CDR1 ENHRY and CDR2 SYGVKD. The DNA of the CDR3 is TGTGCCATCAGTGGAGCGGACGTCAATTCACCCCTCCACTTT. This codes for CAISGADVNSPLHF.

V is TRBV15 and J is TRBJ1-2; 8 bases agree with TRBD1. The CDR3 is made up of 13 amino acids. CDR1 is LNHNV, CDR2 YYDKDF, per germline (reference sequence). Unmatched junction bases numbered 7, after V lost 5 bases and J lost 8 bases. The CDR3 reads CATSRGQAGGYTF. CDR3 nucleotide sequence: TGTGCCACCAGCCGGGGACAGGCGGGAGGCTACACCTTC.

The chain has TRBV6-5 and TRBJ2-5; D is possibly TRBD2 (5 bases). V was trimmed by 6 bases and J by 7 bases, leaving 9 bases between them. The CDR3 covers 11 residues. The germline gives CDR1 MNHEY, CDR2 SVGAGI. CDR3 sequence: CASRAAGTQYF. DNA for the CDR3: TGTGCCAGCAGAGCGGCGGGGACCCAGTACTTC.

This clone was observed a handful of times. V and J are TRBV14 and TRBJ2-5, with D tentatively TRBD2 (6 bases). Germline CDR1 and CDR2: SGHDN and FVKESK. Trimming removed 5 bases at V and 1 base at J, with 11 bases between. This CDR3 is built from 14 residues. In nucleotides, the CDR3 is TGTGCCAGCAGCGGGGGGAGCCGCCAAGAGACCCAGTACTTC. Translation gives CASSGGSRQETQYF.

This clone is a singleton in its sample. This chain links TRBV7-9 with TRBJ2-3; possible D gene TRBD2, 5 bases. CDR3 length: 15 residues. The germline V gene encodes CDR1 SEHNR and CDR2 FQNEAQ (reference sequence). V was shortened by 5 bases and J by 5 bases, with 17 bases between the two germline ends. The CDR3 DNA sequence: TGTGCCAGCAGCCCCCTATTCGCCGAGGGAGATACGCAGTATTTT. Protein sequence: CASSPLFAEGDTQYF.

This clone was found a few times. The CDR3 DNA reads as TGTGCCATCAGTGAGCCCGGACAGGGTGGGAACACTGAAGCTTTCTTT. It yields the protein CAISEPGQGGNTEAFF. J is TRBJ1-1 and V is TRBV10-3; the match to TRBD1 covers 8 bases. The junction had 6 bases not matched to a gene; V was cut back by 2 bases and J by 1 base. Germline V gives CDR1 ENHRY, CDR2 SYGVKD. The CDR3 extends over 16 amino acids.

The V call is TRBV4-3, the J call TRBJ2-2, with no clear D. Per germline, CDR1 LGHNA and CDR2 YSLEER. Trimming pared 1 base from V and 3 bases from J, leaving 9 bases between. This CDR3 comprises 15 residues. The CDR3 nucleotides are TGCGCCAGCAGCCAAGTCGCTACCTACACCGGGGAGCTGTTTTTT. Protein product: CASSQVATYTGELFF.

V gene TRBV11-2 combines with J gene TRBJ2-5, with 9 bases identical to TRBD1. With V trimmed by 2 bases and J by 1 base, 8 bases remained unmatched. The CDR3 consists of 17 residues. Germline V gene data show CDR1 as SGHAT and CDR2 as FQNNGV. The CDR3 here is CASSLHNRGRAQETQYF. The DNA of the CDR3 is TGTGCCAGCAGCTTACATAACAGGGGGCGCGCCCAAGAGACCCAGTACTTC.

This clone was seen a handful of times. For the CDR3, the DNA is TGCGCCAGCAGCCAAGACGGGACAGGGCGCTACGAGCAGTACTTC. Its translation: CASSQDGTGRYEQYF. V is TRBV4-1 and J is TRBJ2-7; 9 nucleotides match TRBD1. The CDR3 runs 15 residues. Germline trimming cut 0 bases from V and 3 bases from J; bases unmatched to any gene: 3. Germline V gene lookup returns CDR1 MGHRA and CDR2 YSYEKL.

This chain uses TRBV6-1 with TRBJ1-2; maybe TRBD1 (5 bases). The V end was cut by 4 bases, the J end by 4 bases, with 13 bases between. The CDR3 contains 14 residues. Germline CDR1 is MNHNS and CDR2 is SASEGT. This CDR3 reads CASSATTGVYGYTF. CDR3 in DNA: TGTGCCAGCAGTGCGACCACAGGTGTCTATGGCTACACCTTC.

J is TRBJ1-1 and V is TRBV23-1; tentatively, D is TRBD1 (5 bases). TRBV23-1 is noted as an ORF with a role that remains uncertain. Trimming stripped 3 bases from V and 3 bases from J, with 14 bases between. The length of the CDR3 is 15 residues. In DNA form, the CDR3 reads TGCGCCAGCAGTCACGCCCCCAGGGTCTACACTGAAGCTTTCTTT. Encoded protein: CASSHAPRVYTEAFF.

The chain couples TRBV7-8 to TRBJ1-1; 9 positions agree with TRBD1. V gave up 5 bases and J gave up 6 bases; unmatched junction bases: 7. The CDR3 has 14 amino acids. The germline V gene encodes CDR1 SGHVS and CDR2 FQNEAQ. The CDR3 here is CASSQGQGRAEAFF. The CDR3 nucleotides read TGTGCCAGCAGCCAGGGACAGGGCCGCGCTGAAGCTTTCTTT. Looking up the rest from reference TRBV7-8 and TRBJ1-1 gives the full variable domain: GAGVSQSPRYKVAKRGQDVALRCDPISGHVSLFWYQQALGQGPEFLTYFQNEAQLDKSGLPSDRFFAERPEGSVSTLKIQRTQQEDSAVYLCASSQGQGRAEAFFGQGTRLTVV.

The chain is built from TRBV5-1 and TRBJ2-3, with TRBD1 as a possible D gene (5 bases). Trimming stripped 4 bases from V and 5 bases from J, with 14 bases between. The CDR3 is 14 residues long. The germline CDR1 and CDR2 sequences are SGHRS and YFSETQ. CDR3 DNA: TGCGCCAGCAGCAGCGCGTCAGGGTTAGATACGCAGTATTTT. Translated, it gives CASSSASGLDTQYF.

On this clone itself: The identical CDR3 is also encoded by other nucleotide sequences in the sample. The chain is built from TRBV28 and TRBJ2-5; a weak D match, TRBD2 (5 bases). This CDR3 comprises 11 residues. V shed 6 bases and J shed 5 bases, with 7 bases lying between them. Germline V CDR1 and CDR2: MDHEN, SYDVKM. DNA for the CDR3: TGTGCCAGCAGGGGCGGGGAGACCCAGTACTTC. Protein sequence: CASRGGETQYF.

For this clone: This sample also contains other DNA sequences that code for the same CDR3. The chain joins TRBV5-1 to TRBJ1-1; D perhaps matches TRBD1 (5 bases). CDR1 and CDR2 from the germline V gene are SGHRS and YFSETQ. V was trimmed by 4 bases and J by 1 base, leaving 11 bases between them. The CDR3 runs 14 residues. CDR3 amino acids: CASSPGTGNTEAFF. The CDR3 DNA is TGCGCCAGCAGCCCTGGAACAGGGAACACTGAAGCTTTCTTT.

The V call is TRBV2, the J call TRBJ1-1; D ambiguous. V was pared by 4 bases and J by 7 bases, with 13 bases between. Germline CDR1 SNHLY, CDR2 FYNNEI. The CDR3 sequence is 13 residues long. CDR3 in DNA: TGTGCCAGCAGTGGCCCGGGGAATCTTGAAGCTTTCTTT. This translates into CASSGPGNLEAFF.